In this sample, the clone carrying this TCR beta chain turned up a few times. This sample is drawn from a study of blood T cell repertoires in COVID-19. Data came from immunoSEQ multiplex PCR; TCRdb stores just in-frame clones and leaves some out. The table records 150,000 to 200,000 clones, 60% to 85% of them present only once. Trimming took off 0 bases at V and 3 bases at J, with 13 bases between the two ends. This CDR3 is 15 amino acids long. Germline V gene sequence: CDR1 SGHRS, CDR2 YFSETQ. The specimen sequenced was peripheral blood. The V and J genes are TRBV5-1 and TRBJ2-7, with D uncertain. This clonotype was obtained from a man in his sixties with acute or convalescent COVID-19. The CDR3 loop reads CASSLGAGINYEQYF. The CDR3 bases are TGCGCCAGCAGCTTGGGGGCAGGAATCAACTACGAGCAGTACTTC.